The 26 T cell receptor beta chains below come from one sample, sequenced in a study of T cells in localized non-small cell lung cancer. Here immunoSEQ multiplex PCR was the method, and the copy in TCRdb shows in-frame clones only, minus some. Among fewer than 2,000 clones listed, about 25% were seen once. This sample comprised normal lung tissue next to the tumor, obtained before any cancer treatment. The receptors were sampled from a male donor at least 60 years old with stage II squamous cell lung carcinoma.

The chain links TRBV6-8 to TRBJ1-5; 11 bases fit TRBD1. There are 18 residues in the CDR3. Germline V gene data show CDR1 as MNHGY and CDR2 as SAAAGT. V lost 6 bases to trimming and J lost 4 bases; unmatched junction nucleotides: 14. The CDR3 nucleotides read TGTGCCAGCAGCCCCTTTGGACAGGGGGCTCTAGGAAATCAGCCCCAGCATTTT. Translating it yields CASSPFGQGALGNQPQHF.

The chain uses TRBV6-8 and TRBJ1-1; 11 bases are a match to TRBD1. Germline loops: CDR1 MNHGY, CDR2 SAAAGT. V shed 5 bases and J 0 bases; nucleotides not matched to a gene: 20. The CDR3 sequence is 21 residues long. CDR3 nucleotides: TGTGCCAGCAGTGCCTTAGGACAGGGGGCTGTCGCGTTCACCATGAACACTGAAGCTTTCTTT. This sequence encodes CASSALGQGAVAFTMNTEAFF.

This chain connects TRBV19 to TRBJ1-1, with 9 bases aligning to TRBD1. After removal of 1 base from V and 2 bases from J, the junction contained 5 bases not matched to a gene. This CDR3 region has 16 residues. Per the germline V gene, CDR1 is LNHDA and CDR2 is SQIVND (reference sequence). This CDR3 is CASSIARDRVNTEAFF. The CDR3 DNA follows: TGTGCCAGTAGTATAGCTAGGGACAGGGTCAACACTGAAGCTTTCTTT.

This clone was seen only once. The chain carries TRBV12-5 and TRBJ2-1; no definite D call. This CDR3 is 12 amino acids long. Germline CDR1 and CDR2: LGHNT and FRNRAP. The ends were cut back, 4 bases at V and 7 bases at J, with 8 bases in the middle. The DNA of the CDR3 is TGTGCTAGTGGTTCCCGGCGGAATGAGCAGTTCTTC. Translating gives CASGSRRNEQFF.

This clone is termed medium-sized. The chain links TRBV6-8 to TRBJ2-5, with D possibly matching TRBD1 (6 bases). The length of the CDR3 is 15 residues. Between the trimmed V and J ends, which lost 2 bases and 1 base, there was a span of 11 bases. The germline gives CDR1 MNHGY, CDR2 SAAAGT. Written as DNA, the CDR3 is TGTGCCAGCAGTTACCAGGCGACAGGCCAAGAGACCCAGTACTTC. Protein: CASSYQATGQETQYF.

This clone is large in the sample. This sequence joins TRBV14 and TRBJ2-1, with 10 bases lining up with TRBD2. The trim removed 3 bases at V and 9 bases at J, leaving 8 bases unmatched. The CDR3 consists of 15 residues. Germline lookup yields CDR1 SGHDN and CDR2 FVKESK. The CDR3 loop reads CASSQVAGGNSEQFF. Here the CDR3 DNA reads TGTGCCAGCAGCCAGGTAGCGGGAGGAAATTCTGAGCAGTTCTTC. The full variable domain, rest sourced from reference TRBV14 and TRBJ2-1, is EAGVTQFPSHSVIEKGQTVTLRCDPISGHDNLYWYRRVMGKEIKFLLHFVKESKQDESGMPNNRFLAERTGGTYSTLKVQPAELEDSGVYFCASSQVAGGNSEQFFGPGTRLTVL.

This rearrangement joins TRBV11-3 to TRBJ2-2; D remains unclear. With 5 bases removed from V and 3 bases from J, the gap between germline ends came to 16 bases. Germline assignment: CDR1 SGHNT and CDR2 YENEEA. This CDR3 spans 16 amino acids. CDR3 loop: CASSAYLGLDTGELFF. Written as DNA, the CDR3 is TGTGCCAGCAGCGCCTACCTGGGGTTGGACACCGGGGAGCTGTTTTTT.

The genes are TRBV19 and TRBJ2-1, with 9 bases aligning to TRBD2. The CDR3 is 15 amino acids. V lost 2 bases to trimming and J lost 3 bases; unmatched junction nucleotides: 2. Germline V gene data show CDR1 as LNHDA and CDR2 as SQIVND (reference sequence). CDR3 in amino acids: CASSILAGNYNEQFF. CDR3 nucleotide sequence: TGTGCCAGTAGTATACTAGCGGGAAACTACAATGAGCAGTTCTTC.

This chain uses TRBV14 with TRBJ2-1; D gene unclear. Trimming took off 1 base at V and 0 bases at J, with 7 bases between the two ends. CDR1 is SGHDN, CDR2 FVKESK, per germline. The CDR3 runs 15 residues. The CDR3: CASSQGGSSYNEQFF. For the CDR3, the DNA is TGTGCCAGCAGCCAAGGGGGAAGCTCCTACAATGAGCAGTTCTTC.

By share, this clone counts as medium-sized (0.01 to 0.1%). J is TRBJ1-3 and V is TRBV2, with D possibly being TRBD1 (6 bases). V lost 3 bases, J lost 2 bases, and 14 bases lay in between. Germline CDR1 reads SNHLY; CDR2 reads FYNNEI. The CDR3 runs to 16 residues. Written as DNA, the CDR3 is TGTGCCAGCAGTGACCTGACAGGTCTCGCTGGAAACACCATATATTTT. It yields the protein CASSDLTGLAGNTIYF.

J is TRBJ2-2 and V is TRBV25-1; TRBD1 agrees at 9 bases. The junction had 4 bases not matched to a gene; V was cut back by 2 bases and J by 6 bases. The CDR3 consists of 15 residues. The germline V gene encodes CDR1 MGHDK and CDR2 SYGVNS. Here the CDR3 DNA reads TGTGCCAGCAGTGAAGGGGACAGGGAAGCCGGGGAGCTGTTTTTT. It encodes CASSEGDREAGELFF.

This clone has a handful of counts. The chain couples TRBV30 to TRBJ1-2; D unclear. Germline lookup yields CDR1 GTSNPN and CDR2 SVGIG (reference sequence). Between the trimmed V and J ends, which lost 1 base and 8 bases, there was a span of 14 bases. This CDR3 is 13 amino acids long. The CDR3 loop is CAWSADRRGGYTF. Here the CDR3 DNA reads TGTGCCTGGAGTGCCGACCGCAGAGGCGGCTACACCTTC.

This chain joins TRBV4-1 and TRBJ2-7; 7 bases agree with TRBD1. V shed 1 base, J shed 9 bases, and the junction held 6 bases outside the gene matches. Germline-derived CDR1 and CDR2 are MGHRA and YSYEKL. This CDR3 is built from 13 residues. The CDR3 bases are TGCGCCAGCAGCCAAGGGACAGGAGTTAGGCAGTACTTC. As protein: CASSQGTGVRQYF.

The CDR3 loop reads CASSYLQETQYF. Here the CDR3 DNA reads TGTGCCAGCAGTTACCTACAAGAGACCCAGTACTTC. V and J are TRBV6-8 and TRBJ2-5, with D hard to call. This CDR3 is built from 12 residues. CDR1 is MNHGY and CDR2 is SAAAGT in the germline V gene. Trimming took off 2 bases at V and 2 bases at J, with 3 bases between the two ends.

The table lists this clone with a few counts. The chain couples TRBV6-8 to TRBJ1-1; TRBD1 matches at 10 bases. V lost 5 bases and J lost 4; bases outside the gene matches: 10. From germline, CDR1 is MNHGY and CDR2 SAAAGT. This CDR3 comprises 16 residues. CDR3 sequence (DNA): TGTGCCAGCAGTGGTCGACAGGGGGCCCCGCGCACTGAAGCTTTCTTT. Its protein is CASSGRQGAPRTEAFF.

V gene TRBV6-8 combines with J gene TRBJ1-2; D may be TRBD1 (6 bases). The CDR3 is 14 residues long. Trimming took off 8 bases at V and 4 bases at J, with 17 bases between the two ends. The germline V gene has CDR1 MNHGY and CDR2 SAAAGT. CDR3 loop: CASLLITGFYGYTF. In nucleotides, the CDR3 is TGTGCCAGCCTATTGATAACAGGGTTCTATGGCTACACCTTC.

This sequence joins TRBV11-3 and TRBJ2-2; D call uncertain. The germline V gene encodes CDR1 SGHNT and CDR2 YENEEA. Trimming took off 5 bases at V and 3 bases at J, with 13 bases between the two ends. The CDR3 loop spans 15 amino acids. CDR3 sequence (DNA): TGTGCCAGCAGCCCGACCGGGTCGGACACCGGGGAGCTGTTTTTT. This gives the protein CASSPTGSDTGELFF.

The genes are TRBV6-8 and TRBJ1-2; D is perhaps TRBD1 (6 bases). Germline CDR1 and CDR2: MNHGY and SAAAGT. V shed 6 bases and J shed 0 bases, with 14 bases lying between them. This CDR3 is built from 15 residues. The CDR3 DNA reads as TGTGCCAGCAGCCCGACAGGTCGAGCTAACTATGGCTACACCTTC. It encodes CASSPTGRANYGYTF.

This clone is labeled as large. J is TRBJ2-7 and V is TRBV19; 7 positions agree with TRBD1. J gave up 0 bases and V 5 bases, and 10 bases lay outside the gene matches. Looked up from germline, CDR1 is LNHDA and CDR2 is SQIVND (reference sequence). The CDR3 length is 16 residues. CDR3 in amino acids: CASSDPRQGHSYEQYF. Here the CDR3 DNA reads TGTGCCAGTAGTGACCCCAGACAGGGCCACTCCTACGAGCAGTACTTC.

This clone is deemed medium-sized. V and J are TRBV4-1 and TRBJ2-3; 11 positions agree with TRBD2. The V segment lost 10 bases and the J segment 1 base; nucleotides outside the gene matches: 19. This CDR3 contains 19 residues. From germline, CDR1 is MGHRA and CDR2 YSYEKL. This chain's CDR3 is CATSWRAYGTSGGTDTQYF. As DNA, the CDR3 is TGCGCCACGTCCTGGAGGGCCTACGGGACTAGCGGAGGCACAGATACGCAGTATTTT.

CDR3 amino acids: CSVADSGRMRAFF. In nucleotides, the CDR3 is TGCAGCGTGGCGGACTCAGGGCGAATGAGAGCTTTCTTT. The rearrangement joins TRBV29-1 to TRBJ1-1, with D maybe TRBD1 (5 bases). V lost 6 bases and J lost 10, with 21 bases in between. This CDR3 is built from 13 residues. The germline V gene encodes CDR1 SQVTM and CDR2 ANQGSEA.

In its sample, this clone was seen a few times. The chain joins TRBV19 to TRBJ1-1; TRBD1 is a possible D gene (6 bases). The length of the CDR3 is 15 residues. Germline V gene sequence: CDR1 LNHDA, CDR2 SQIVND (reference sequence). V dropped 0 bases and J dropped 4 bases, with 12 bases sitting between them. The CDR3, as DNA: TGTGCCAGTAGTATAGATGGGAGGGGGACCACTGAAGCTTTCTTT. Translating it yields CASSIDGRGTTEAFF.

V is TRBV6-8 and J is TRBJ1-1; 7 nucleotides line up with TRBD1. This CDR3 comprises 14 residues. With 10 bases clipped from V and 1 base from J, the junction kept 9 bases outside the gene matches. Germline-derived CDR1 and CDR2 are MNHGY and SAAAGT. DNA for the CDR3: TGTGCCATCACTAGACAGGGCGAGAACACTGAAGCTTTCTTT. Translation: CAITRQGENTEAFF.

There are a few counts of this clone. The chain joins TRBV9 to TRBJ1-1; 7 bases match TRBD1. Germline V gives CDR1 SGDLS, CDR2 YYNGEE. V lost 1 base to trimming and J lost 8 bases; unmatched junction nucleotides: 11. The CDR3 covers 15 residues. As DNA, the CDR3 is TGTGCCAGCAGCGTAACAGGGGATGGGAACGGGGAAGCTTTCTTT. As protein: CASSVTGDGNGEAFF.

This clone was picked up a small number of times. In DNA form, the CDR3 reads TGTGCCAGCAGCGTAGGGGCCCAGAGCTCCTACGAGCAGTACTTC. It encodes CASSVGAQSSYEQYF. The chain has TRBV9 and TRBJ2-7; D is undetermined. V was pared by 0 bases and J by 0 bases, with 10 bases between. This CDR3 has 15 residues. CDR1 is SGDLS, CDR2 YYNGEE, per germline.

This clone has a handful of counts. The chain employs TRBV12-5 and TRBJ1-1; TRBD1 aligns across 8 bases. Trimming at V came to 4 bases and at J to 4 bases, leaving 8 bases not matched to a gene. CDR1 and CDR2 from the germline V gene are LGHNT and FRNRAP. The CDR3 covers 15 residues. The CDR3 spells CASGSETGAGTEAFF. The CDR3 bases are TGTGCTAGTGGTTCGGAGACAGGGGCCGGCACTGAAGCTTTCTTT. Full variable domain (outside the CDR3, taken from reference TRBV12-5 and TRBJ1-1): DARVTQTPRHKVTEMGQEVTMRCQPILGHNTVFWYRQTMMQGLELLAYFRNRAPLDDSGMPKDRFSAEMPDATLATLKIQPSEPRDSAVYFCASGSETGAGTEAFFGQGTRLTVV.